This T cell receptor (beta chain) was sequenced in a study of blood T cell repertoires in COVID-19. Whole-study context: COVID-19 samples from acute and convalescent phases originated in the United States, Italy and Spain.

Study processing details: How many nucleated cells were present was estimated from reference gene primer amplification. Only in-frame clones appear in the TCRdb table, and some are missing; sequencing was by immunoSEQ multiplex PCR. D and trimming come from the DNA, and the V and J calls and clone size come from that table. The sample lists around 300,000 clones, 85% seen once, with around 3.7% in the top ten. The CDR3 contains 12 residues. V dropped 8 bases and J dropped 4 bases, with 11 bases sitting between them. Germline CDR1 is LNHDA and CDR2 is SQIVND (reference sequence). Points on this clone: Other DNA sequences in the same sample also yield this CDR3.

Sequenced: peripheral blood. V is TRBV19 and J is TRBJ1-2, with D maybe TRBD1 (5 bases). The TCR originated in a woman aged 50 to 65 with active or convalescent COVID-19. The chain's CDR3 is CASSDSLYGYTF. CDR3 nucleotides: TGTGCCAGTTCTGACAGCCTCTATGGCTACACCTTC. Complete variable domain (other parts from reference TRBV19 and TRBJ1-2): DGGITQSPKYLFRKEGQNVTLSCEQNLNHDAMYWYRQDPGQGLRLIYYSQIVNDFQKGDIAEGYSVSREKKESFPLTVTSAQKNPTAFYLCASSDSLYGYTFGSGTRLTVV.